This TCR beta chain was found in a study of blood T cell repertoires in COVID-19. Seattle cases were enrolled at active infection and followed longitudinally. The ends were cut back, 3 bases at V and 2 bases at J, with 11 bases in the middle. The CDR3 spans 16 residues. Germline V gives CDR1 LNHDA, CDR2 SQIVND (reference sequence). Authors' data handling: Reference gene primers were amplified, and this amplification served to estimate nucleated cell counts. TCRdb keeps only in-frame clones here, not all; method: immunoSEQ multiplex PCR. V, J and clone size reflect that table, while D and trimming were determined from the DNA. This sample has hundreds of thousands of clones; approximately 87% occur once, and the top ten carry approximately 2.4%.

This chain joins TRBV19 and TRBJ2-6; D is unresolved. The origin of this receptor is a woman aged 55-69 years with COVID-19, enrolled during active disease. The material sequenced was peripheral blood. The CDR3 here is CASSIVRPPGANVLTF. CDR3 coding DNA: TGTGCCAGTAGTATCGTCAGGCCCCCTGGGGCCAACGTCCTGACTTTC.